The clone carrying this T cell receptor beta chain turned up a few times. This sample is drawn from a study of T-cell memory formation after mild COVID-19. From germline, CDR1 is MNHEY and CDR2 SMNVEV (reference sequence). The CDR3 sequence is 13 residues long. Trimming took 7 bases from V and 2 from J, leaving 11 bases between them. MiXCR, applied by TCRdb to the 5' RACE reads, yields one record per CDR3 protein. The profile covers around 450,000 distinct CDR3 sequences, with about 19% appearing a single time and around 8.4% taken by the ten largest. The V call is TRBV27, the J call TRBJ1-2; perhaps TRBD1 as D (6 bases). Sequencing was done on a sample of PBMCs or a T cell subset sorted from them (not recorded which). This receptor was taken from an adult woman who had mild COVID-19 (a few samples of this study predate the infection). Cell type and time point are not known. The CDR3, as DNA: TGTGCCAGCAAACCGGGGGCGAACTATGGCTACACCTTC. It specifies CASKPGANYGYTF.